The 3 T cell receptor beta chains below all came from one sample that was sequenced in a study of blood T cell repertoires in COVID-19. The assay was immunoSEQ multiplex PCR, and TCRdb's table has in-frame clones only and misses some. The data hold some 220,000 clones, with 60% to 85% observed a single time. What was sequenced was peripheral blood. All receptors derive from a woman aged 70 to 79 with acute or convalescent COVID-19.

This chain links TRBV2 with TRBJ2-2, with TRBD1 identical over 8 bases. Germline V gene lookup returns CDR1 SNHLY and CDR2 FYNNEI. This CDR3 is 16 amino acids long. Trimming at V came to 7 bases and at J to 4 bases, leaving 11 bases not matched to a gene. The DNA for the CDR3 is TGTGCCAGCAACCTACAGGCACAGGGGGTCACCGGGGAGCTGTTTTTT. It codes for CASNLQAQGVTGELFF.

This clone was recorded a few times. The V and J genes are TRBV10-3 and TRBJ2-7; a possible D gene is TRBD1 (5 bases). Per germline, CDR1 ENHRY and CDR2 SYGVKD. V was pared by 10 bases and J by 2 bases, with 18 bases between. The CDR3 totals 14 residues. This CDR3 reads CATAGSRGTYEQYF. In DNA, the CDR3 is TGTGCCACCGCTGGAAGTAGGGGAACCTACGAGCAGTACTTC.

This clone has more than one count but fewer than ten. The rearrangement links TRBV20-1 to TRBJ2-7, with D maybe TRBD1 (5 bases). The CDR3 has 11 residues. With 6 bases removed from V and 5 bases from J, the gap between germline ends came to 11 bases. CDR1 DFQATT and CDR2 SNEGSKA come from the germline V gene (reference sequence). The CDR3 nucleotides read TGCAGTGCATTCCAGGGAAACGAGCAGTACTTC. It specifies CSAFQGNEQYF.